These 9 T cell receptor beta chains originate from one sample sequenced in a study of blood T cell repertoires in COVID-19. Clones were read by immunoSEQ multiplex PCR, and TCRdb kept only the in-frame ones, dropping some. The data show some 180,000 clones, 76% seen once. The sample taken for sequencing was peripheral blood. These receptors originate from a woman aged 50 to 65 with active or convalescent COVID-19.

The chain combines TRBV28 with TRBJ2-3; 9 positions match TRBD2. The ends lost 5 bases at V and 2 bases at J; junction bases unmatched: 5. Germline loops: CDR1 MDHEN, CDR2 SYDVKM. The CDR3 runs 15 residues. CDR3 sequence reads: CASSPLAGATDTQYF. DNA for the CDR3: TGTGCCAGCAGTCCCTTAGCGGGAGCCACAGATACGCAGTATTTT. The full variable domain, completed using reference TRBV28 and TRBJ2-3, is DVKVTQSSRYLVKRTGEKVFLECVQDMDHENMFWYRQDPGLGLRLIYFSYDVKMKEKGDIPEGYSVSREKKERFSLILESASTNQTSMYLCASSPLAGATDTQYFGPGTRLTVL.

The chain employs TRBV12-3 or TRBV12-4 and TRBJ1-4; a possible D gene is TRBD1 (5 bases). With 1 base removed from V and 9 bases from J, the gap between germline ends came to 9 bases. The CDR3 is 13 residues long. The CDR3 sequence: CASSLVQGKKLFF. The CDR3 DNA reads TGTGCCAGCAGTTTAGTCCAGGGAAAAAAACTGTTTTTT.

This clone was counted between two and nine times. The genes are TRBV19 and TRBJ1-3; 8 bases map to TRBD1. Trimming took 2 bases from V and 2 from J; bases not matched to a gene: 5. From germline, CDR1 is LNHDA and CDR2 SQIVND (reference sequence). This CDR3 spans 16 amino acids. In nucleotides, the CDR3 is TGTGCCAGTAGTATACAGGGGGCAACGGCTGGAAACACCATATATTTT. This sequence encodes CASSIQGATAGNTIYF.

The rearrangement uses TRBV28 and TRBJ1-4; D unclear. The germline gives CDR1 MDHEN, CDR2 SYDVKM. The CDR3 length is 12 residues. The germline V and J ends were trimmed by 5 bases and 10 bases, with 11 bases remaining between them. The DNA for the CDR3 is TGTGCCAGCAGTGTTGCGGCGGGAAAACTGTTTTTT. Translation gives CASSVAAGKLFF.

In nucleotides, the CDR3 is TGTGCCAGCAGCCTTCGGACAGGGGCGCGGGGGACCCAGTACTTC. Translating it yields CASSLRTGARGTQYF. The chain has TRBV3-1 (or the pseudogene TRBV3-2) and TRBJ2-5; TRBD1 aligns across 9 bases. The CDR3 has 15 residues. Germline loops: CDR1 LGHDT, CDR2 YNNKEL (reference sequence). V dropped 4 bases and J dropped 7; count of bases not matched to a gene: 10.

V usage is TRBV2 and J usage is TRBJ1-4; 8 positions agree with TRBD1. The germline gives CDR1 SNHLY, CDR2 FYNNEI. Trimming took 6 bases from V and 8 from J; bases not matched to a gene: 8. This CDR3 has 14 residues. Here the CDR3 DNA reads TGTGCCAGCAGCTATACCGGGACAGGAGAAAAACTGTTTTTT. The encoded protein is CASSYTGTGEKLFF.

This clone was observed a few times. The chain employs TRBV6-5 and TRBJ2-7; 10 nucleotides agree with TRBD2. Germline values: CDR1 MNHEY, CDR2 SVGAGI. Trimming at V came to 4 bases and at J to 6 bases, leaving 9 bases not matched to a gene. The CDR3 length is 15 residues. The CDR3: CASSSQALAGTEQYF. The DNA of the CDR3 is TGTGCCAGCAGTTCCCAGGCACTAGCGGGGACCGAGCAGTACTTC.

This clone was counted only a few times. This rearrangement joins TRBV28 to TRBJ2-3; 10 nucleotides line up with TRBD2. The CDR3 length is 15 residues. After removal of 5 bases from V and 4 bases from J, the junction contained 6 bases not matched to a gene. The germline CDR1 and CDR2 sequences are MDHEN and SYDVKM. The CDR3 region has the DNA TGTGCCAGCAGTGGAGGACTAGCGGCGGCAGATACGCAGTATTTT. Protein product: CASSGGLAAADTQYF.

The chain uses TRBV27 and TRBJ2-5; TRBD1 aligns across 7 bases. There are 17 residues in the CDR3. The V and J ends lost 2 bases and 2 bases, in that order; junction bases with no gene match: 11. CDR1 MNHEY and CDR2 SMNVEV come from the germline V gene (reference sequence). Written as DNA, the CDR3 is TGTGCCAGCAGTTTACCCTCACCGACAGGGATACAAGAGACCCAGTACTTC. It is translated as CASSLPSPTGIQETQYF.